This T cell receptor beta chain was recorded in a study of cytomegalovirus exposure and HLA in healthy donors. Turning to this clone: Its specificity is not known.

Per germline, CDR1 MDHEN and CDR2 SYDVKM. Deletions cut 5 bases from V and 7 bases from J, with 17 bases between. This CDR3 has 15 amino acids. 13 Jbeta primers and 60 Vbeta primers were used for the PCR. Original methodology: About 83 million unique TCR beta chains, 9.5 million to 14 million shared, were counted in a later analysis. TCRdb keeps only in-frame clones here, not all; method: immunoSEQ multiplex PCR. That table is the source of V, J and clone size, and D and trimming were worked out from the DNA. Here the sample table reports more than 35,000 clones. Study-wide findings and caveats: Later analysis identified a missense DCLRE1C variant that was linked to TCR beta V- and J-gene trimming. In vitro testing confirmed a few CMV-associated chains as specific for CMV antigens. The analysis excluded some indistinguishable V segments, including TRBV6-2 and TRBV6-3.

The rearrangement joins TRBV28 to TRBJ1-4; weak D call: TRBD1 (5 bases). The receptor was derived from a man younger than 40 in good health and CMV-seronegative. Sequenced input: PBMCs. In DNA, the CDR3 is TGTGCCAGCAGTCCCCCCGGGGGACGGGGTGAAAAACTGTTTTTT. Translating it yields CASSPPGGRGEKLFF.